These 16 T cell receptor beta chains originate from one sample sequenced in a study of low-dose radiotherapy and immunotherapy resistance in tumors. cDNA synthesis used a TRAV/TRBV-specific primer set for both chains. TCR amplification used roughly 21 PCR cycles, a constant-region primer and a V-primer adapter. TCRdb re-derived calls from the reads in MiXCR, one entry per CDR3 protein. The sample lists 15,000 to 20,000 distinct CDR3 sequences, around 70% seen once, with 5.5% to 6% in the top ten. The source is a human donor with advanced metastatic prostate, ovarian, gallbladder or colorectal cancer (not recorded which). This table probably holds off-target reads from a library built for another chain.

J is TRBJ1-6 and V is TRBV25-1; no firm D call. Germline values: CDR1 MGHDK, CDR2 SYGVNS. V was pared by 3 bases and J by 13 bases, with 16 bases between. The CDR3 length is 14 residues. Written as DNA, the CDR3 is TGTGCCAGCAGTGACGAGGACGGAGTTAGCCCCCTCCACTTT. Translation gives CASSDEDGVSPLHF.

The rearrangement links TRBV30 to TRBJ1-5; TRBD1 is a possible D gene (5 bases). The V and J ends lost 0 bases and 9 bases respectively, with 18 bases between them. This CDR3 is 15 amino acids long. Germline assignment: CDR1 GTSNPN and CDR2 SVGIG (reference sequence). The CDR3 loop reads CAWSVTGRPRGPQHF. Written as DNA, the CDR3 is TGTGCCTGGAGTGTTACGGGACGCCCAAGAGGGCCCCAGCATTTT.

The chain joins TRBV29-1 to TRBJ2-7; the match to TRBD2 covers 10 bases. Germline CDR1 reads SQVTM; CDR2 reads ANQGSEA. V lost 0 bases and J lost 3; bases outside the gene matches: 17. The CDR3 length is 19 residues. Here the CDR3 reads CSVEDILSAEREGNYEQYF. The CDR3 DNA is TGCAGCGTTGAAGATATTTTGTCGGCAGAGCGGGAGGGCAACTACGAGCAGTACTTC.

The J gene is TRBJ2-1, the V gene TRBV5-1; unclear D gene. In germline, CDR1 is SGHRS, CDR2 YFSETQ. The CDR3 contains 14 residues. The V gene lost 1 base and the J gene lost 4 bases, with 9 bases spanning the gap. Here the CDR3 DNA reads TGCGCCAGCAGCTTGACAGAATCTTACAATGAGCAGTTCTTC. This codes for CASSLTESYNEQFF.

This clonotype was seen a handful of times. The rearrangement links TRBV29-1 to TRBJ2-7; no definite D call. The length of the CDR3 is 14 residues. Germline assignment: CDR1 SQVTM and CDR2 ANQGSEA. V was clipped by 4 bases and J by 3 bases, with 16 bases between them. The CDR3 loop is CSVVGHQDGYEQYF. DNA of the CDR3: TGCAGCGTTGTTGGGCACCAGGACGGCTACGAGCAGTACTTC.

The chain recombines TRBV12-3 or TRBV12-4 with TRBJ2-2; 7 bases match TRBD1. The CDR3 has 15 amino acids. The CDR3, as DNA: TGTGCTACGAAGCCCGGGACAGCATACACCGGGGAGCTGTTTTTT. It translates to CATKPGTAYTGELFF.

The rearrangement uses TRBV27 and TRBJ2-7, with 10 bases that match TRBD1. Germline V gene lookup returns CDR1 MNHEY and CDR2 SMNVEV (reference sequence). V shed 3 bases, J shed 7 bases, and the junction held 9 bases outside the gene matches. The CDR3 consists of 15 residues. DNA of the CDR3: TGTGCCAGCAGTTTGTCGGGACAGGGGTTAATAGAGCAGTACTTC. Its protein product is CASSLSGQGLIEQYF.

This rearrangement joins TRBV3-1 to TRBJ2-1; 13 bases agree with TRBD2. This CDR3 has 18 residues. The ends lost 1 base at V and 3 bases at J; junction bases unmatched: 6. Germline loops: CDR1 LGHDT, CDR2 YNNKEL (reference sequence). The CDR3 DNA reads TGTGCCAGCAGCCAAGGACTAGCGGGAGGTGCGGTCTACAATGAGCAGTTCTTC. Protein sequence: CASSQGLAGGAVYNEQFF.

V is TRBV2 and J is TRBJ2-1; a possible D gene is TRBD1 (5 bases). Germline V CDR1 and CDR2: SNHLY, FYNNEI. The CDR3 contains 15 residues. V was trimmed by 2 bases and J by 7 bases, leaving 15 bases between them. CDR3 in DNA: TGTGCCAGCAGTGAATTAGAAGGGGTTACGAATGAGCAGTTCTTC. Its protein product is CASSELEGVTNEQFF.

The chain recombines TRBV11-2 with TRBJ2-3; TRBD2 agrees at 13 bases. The CDR3 is made up of 18 amino acids. Germline assignment: CDR1 SGHAT and CDR2 FQNNGV. V lost 5 bases, J lost 2 bases, and 10 bases stayed unmatched. In nucleotides, the CDR3 is TGTGCCAGCAGCACCGGGGCACTAGCGGGAGGGCTCACAGATACGCAGTATTTT. As protein: CASSTGALAGGLTDTQYF.

The V and J genes are TRBV11-2 and TRBJ2-2; perhaps TRBD2 as D (6 bases). Germline values: CDR1 SGHAT, CDR2 FQNNGV. Trimming stripped 6 bases from V and 6 bases from J, with 14 bases between. The CDR3 runs 14 residues. Here the CDR3 reads CASSPRRVPGELFF. CDR3 sequence (DNA): TGTGCCAGCAGTCCTCGGAGGGTTCCCGGGGAGCTGTTTTTT.

J is TRBJ1-6 and V is TRBV18; perhaps TRBD1 as D (5 bases). Deletions cut 3 bases from V and 5 bases from J, with 11 bases between. The CDR3 consists of 15 residues. Germline V gene lookup returns CDR1 KGHSH and CDR2 LQKENI. The chain's CDR3 is CASSPDVGDNSPLHF. The DNA of the CDR3 is TGTGCCAGCTCACCGGACGTAGGGGATAATTCACCCCTCCACTTT.

The chain has TRBV5-1 and TRBJ2-3; 7 bases map to TRBD2. V lost 7 bases and J lost 0; bases outside the gene matches: 8. CDR1 is SGHRS and CDR2 is YFSETQ in the germline V gene. The CDR3 sequence is 15 residues long. The CDR3 sequence: CASHVGRESTDTQYF. DNA for the CDR3: TGCGCCAGCCACGTTGGGCGGGAGAGCACAGATACGCAGTATTTT.

This clonotype was found a few times. The rearrangement links TRBV28 to TRBJ2-7, with D perhaps TRBD1 or TRBD2 (6 bases each). Germline assignment: CDR1 MDHEN and CDR2 SYDVKM. With 6 bases removed from V and 5 bases from J, the gap between germline ends came to 17 bases. CDR3 length: 14 amino acids. In nucleotides, the CDR3 is TGTGCCAGCAGGGATCAGGGGACTTTCCACGAGCAGTACTTC. Translation: CASRDQGTFHEQYF. Full variable domain (missing parts from reference TRBV28 and TRBJ2-7): DVKVTQSSRYLVKRTGEKVFLECVQDMDHENMFWYRQDPGLGLRLIYFSYDVKMKEKGDIPEGYSVSREKKERFSLILESASTNQTSMYLCASRDQGTFHEQYFGPGTRLTVT.

This chain joins TRBV29-1 and TRBJ1-2; D remains ambiguous. Germline CDR1 reads SQVTM; CDR2 reads ANQGSEA. Trimming took off 6 bases at V and 8 bases at J, with 25 bases between the two ends. The CDR3 is 15 amino acids. The CDR3 DNA sequence: TGCAGCGTAGACGACGCGAACCAGGAAGGGTGGGGCTACACCTTC. Translated: CSVDDANQEGWGYTF.

The V and J genes are TRBV2 and TRBJ2-1; D not certain. The germline gives CDR1 SNHLY, CDR2 FYNNEI. V was clipped by 3 bases and J by 2 bases, with 8 bases between them. The CDR3 is 14 residues long. In DNA form, the CDR3 reads TGTGCCAGCAGTGAGTTGACCACCTACAATGAGCAGTTCTTC. Protein: CASSELTTYNEQFF.